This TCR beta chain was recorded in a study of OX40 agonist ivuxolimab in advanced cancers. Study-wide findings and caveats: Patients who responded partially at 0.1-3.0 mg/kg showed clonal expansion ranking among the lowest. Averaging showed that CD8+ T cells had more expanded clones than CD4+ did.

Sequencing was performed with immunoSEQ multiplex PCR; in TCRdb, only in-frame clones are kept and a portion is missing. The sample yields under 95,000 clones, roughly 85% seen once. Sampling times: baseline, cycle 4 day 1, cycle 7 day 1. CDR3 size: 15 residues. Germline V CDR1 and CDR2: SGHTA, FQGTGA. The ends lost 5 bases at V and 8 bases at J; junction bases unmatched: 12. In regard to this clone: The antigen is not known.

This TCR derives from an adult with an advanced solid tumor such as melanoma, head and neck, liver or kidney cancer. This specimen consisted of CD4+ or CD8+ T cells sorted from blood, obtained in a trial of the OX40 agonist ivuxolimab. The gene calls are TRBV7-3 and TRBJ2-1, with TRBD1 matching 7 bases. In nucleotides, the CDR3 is TGTGCCAGCAGCCGAGGGGCAGGGGGTTTGGATGAGCAGTTCTTC. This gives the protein CASSRGAGGLDEQFF.